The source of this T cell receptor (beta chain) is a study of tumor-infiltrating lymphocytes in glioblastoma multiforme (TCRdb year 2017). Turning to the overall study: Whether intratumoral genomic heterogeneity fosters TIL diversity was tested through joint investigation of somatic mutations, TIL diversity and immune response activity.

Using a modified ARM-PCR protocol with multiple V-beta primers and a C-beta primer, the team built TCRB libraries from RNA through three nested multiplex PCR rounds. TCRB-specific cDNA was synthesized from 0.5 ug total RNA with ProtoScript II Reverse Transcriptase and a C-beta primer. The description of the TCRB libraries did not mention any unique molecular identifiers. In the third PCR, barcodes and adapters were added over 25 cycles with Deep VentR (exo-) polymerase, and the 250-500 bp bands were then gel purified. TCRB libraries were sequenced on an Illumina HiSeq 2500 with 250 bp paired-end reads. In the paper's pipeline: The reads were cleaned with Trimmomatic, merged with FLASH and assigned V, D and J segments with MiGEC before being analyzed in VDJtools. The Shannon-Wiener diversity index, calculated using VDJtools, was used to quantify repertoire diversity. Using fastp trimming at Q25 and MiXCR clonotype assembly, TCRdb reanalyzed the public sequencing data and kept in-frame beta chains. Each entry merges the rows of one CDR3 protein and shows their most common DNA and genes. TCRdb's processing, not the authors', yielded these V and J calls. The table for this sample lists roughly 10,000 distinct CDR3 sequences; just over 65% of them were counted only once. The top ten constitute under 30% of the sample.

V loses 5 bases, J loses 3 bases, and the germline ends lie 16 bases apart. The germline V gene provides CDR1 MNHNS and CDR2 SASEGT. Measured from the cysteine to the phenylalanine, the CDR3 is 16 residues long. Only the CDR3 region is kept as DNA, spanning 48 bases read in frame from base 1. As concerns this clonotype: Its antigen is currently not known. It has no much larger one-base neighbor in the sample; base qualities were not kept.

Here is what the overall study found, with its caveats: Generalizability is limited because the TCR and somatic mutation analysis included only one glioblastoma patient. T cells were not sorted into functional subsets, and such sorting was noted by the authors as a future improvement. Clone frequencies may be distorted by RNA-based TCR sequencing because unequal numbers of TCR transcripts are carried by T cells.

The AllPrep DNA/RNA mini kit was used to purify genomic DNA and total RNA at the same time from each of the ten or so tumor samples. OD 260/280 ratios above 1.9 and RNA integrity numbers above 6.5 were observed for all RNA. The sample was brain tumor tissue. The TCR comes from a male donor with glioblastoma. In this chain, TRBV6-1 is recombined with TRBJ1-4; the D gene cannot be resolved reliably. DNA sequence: TGTGCCAGCAGTCCTAGCGGGGTTGGGTCTAATGAAAAACTGTTTTTT. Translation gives CASSPSGVGSNEKLFF.